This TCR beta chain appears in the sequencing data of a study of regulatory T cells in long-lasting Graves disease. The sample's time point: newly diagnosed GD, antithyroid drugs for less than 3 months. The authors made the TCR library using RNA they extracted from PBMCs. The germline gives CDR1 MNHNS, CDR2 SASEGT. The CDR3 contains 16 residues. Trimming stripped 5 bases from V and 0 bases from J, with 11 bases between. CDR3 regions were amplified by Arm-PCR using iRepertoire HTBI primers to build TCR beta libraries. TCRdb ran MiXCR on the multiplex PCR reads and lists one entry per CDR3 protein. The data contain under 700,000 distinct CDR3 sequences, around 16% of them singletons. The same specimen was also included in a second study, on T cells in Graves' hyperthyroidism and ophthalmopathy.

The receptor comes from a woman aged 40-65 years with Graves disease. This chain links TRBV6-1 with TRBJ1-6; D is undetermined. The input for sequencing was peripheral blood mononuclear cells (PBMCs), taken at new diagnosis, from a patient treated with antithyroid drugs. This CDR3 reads CASSQSTSSYNSPLHF. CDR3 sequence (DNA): TGTGCCAGCAGTCAGAGCACGAGCTCCTATAATTCACCCCTCCACTTT.